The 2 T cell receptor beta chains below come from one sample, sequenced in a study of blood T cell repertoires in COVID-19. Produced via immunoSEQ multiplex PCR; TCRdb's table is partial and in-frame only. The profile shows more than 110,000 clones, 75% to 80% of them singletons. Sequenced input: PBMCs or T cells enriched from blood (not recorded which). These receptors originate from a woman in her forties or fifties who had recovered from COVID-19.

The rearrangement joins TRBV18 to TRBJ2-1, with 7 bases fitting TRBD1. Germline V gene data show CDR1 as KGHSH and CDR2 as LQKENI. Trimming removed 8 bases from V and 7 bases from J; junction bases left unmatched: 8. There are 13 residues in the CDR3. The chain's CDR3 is CASQGERGNEQFF. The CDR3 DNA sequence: TGTGCCAGCCAGGGGGAGAGAGGAAATGAGCAGTTCTTC.

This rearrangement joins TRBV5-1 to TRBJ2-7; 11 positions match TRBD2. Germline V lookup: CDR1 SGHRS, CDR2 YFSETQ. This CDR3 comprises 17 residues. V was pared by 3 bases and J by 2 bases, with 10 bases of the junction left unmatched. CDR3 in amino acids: CASSWAASGRMTYEQYF. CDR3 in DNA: TGCGCCAGCAGCTGGGCAGCTAGCGGGAGGATGACCTACGAGCAGTACTTC.